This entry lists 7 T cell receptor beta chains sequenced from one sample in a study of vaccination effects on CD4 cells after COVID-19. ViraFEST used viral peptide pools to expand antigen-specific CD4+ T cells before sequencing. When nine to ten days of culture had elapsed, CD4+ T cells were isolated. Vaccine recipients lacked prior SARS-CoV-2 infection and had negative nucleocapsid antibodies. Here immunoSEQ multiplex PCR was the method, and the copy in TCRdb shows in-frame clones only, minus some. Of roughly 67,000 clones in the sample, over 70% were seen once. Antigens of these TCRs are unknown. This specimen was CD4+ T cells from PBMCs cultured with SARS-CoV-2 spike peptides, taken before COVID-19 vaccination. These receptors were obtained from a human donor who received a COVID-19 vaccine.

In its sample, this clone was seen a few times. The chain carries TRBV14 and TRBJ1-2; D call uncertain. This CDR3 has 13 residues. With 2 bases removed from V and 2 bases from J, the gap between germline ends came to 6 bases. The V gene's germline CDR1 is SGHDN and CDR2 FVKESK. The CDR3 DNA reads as TGTGCCAGCAGCCAATCAAGGAACTATGGCTACACCTTC. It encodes CASSQSRNYGYTF.

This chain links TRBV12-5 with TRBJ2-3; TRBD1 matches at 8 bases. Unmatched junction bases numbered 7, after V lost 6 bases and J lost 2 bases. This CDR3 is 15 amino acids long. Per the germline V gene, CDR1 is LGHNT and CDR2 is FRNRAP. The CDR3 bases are TGTGCTAGTGGCCCCATGGGACAGGTCACAGATACGCAGTATTTT. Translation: CASGPMGQVTDTQYF.

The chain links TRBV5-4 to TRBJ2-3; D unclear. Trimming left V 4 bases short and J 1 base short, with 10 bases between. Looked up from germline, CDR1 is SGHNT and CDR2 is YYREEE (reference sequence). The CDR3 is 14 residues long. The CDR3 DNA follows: TGTGCCAGCAGCCCCGGGTATGGCACAGATACGCAGTATTTT. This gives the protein CASSPGYGTDTQYF.

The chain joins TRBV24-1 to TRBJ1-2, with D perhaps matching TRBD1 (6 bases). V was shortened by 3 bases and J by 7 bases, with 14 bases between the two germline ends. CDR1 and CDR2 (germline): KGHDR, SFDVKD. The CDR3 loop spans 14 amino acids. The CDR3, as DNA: TGTGCCACCAGTGATGCCTACAGGGTTGGTGGCTACACCTTC. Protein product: CATSDAYRVGGYTF.

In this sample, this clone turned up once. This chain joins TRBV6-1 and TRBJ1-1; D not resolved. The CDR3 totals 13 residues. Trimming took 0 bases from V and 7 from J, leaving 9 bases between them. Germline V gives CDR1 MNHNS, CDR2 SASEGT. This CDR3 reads CASSEAIRVEAFF. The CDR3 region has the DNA TGTGCCAGCAGTGAAGCGATCCGGGTTGAAGCTTTCTTT.

For the CDR3, the DNA is TGCGCCAGCAGTGAGAGACAGACAGAATCACCCCTCCACTTT. Translated: CASSERQTESPLHF. The chain carries TRBV10-2 and TRBJ1-6; the D gene is possibly TRBD1 (5 bases). The V and J ends lost 2 bases and 10 bases respectively, with 12 bases between them. There are 14 residues in the CDR3. Germline CDR1 and CDR2: WSHSY and SAAADI.

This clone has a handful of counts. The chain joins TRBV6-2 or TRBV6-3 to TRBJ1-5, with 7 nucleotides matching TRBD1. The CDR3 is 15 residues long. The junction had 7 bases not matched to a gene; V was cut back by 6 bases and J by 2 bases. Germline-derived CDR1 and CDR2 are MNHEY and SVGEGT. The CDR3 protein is CASSLDRIGNQPQHF. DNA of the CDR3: TGTGCCAGCAGCCTGGACAGGATAGGCAATCAGCCCCAGCATTTT.